The T cell receptor (beta chain) described here comes from a study of beta chain features in type 1 diabetes (dated by TCRdb to the late 2010s). About the study as a whole: Mean age, gender distribution, total cell number and subset yield did not differ between patients and healthy donors. A total of roughly 100 million sorted cells were examined across all samples, and the number of cells per subset was strongly correlated with RNA yield. In the study, recently diagnosed type 1 diabetes patients and matched healthy donors were compared on the TCRB repertoires of their sorted circulating CD4+ T cell subsets. Regulatory and stem cell-like memory subsets were obtained from only 8 patients and roughly 8 healthy donors, while naive and central memory subsets were obtained from all 30 or so donors. Here is what the overall study found, with its caveats: Because cDNA was sequenced instead of genomic DNA, highly expressing activated cells could be over-represented, though the groups showed no difference in activation or CD3 levels. Because small numbers of individuals were included in the HLA sub-analyses, any influence of HLA type on TCRB rearrangement was left unresolved. In all four CD4+ subsets, TCRB CDR3 length was moderately but significantly shorter in type 1 diabetes patients. Naive, central memory and regulatory TCRB repertoires appeared more similar among patients than among healthy donors. Patients with type 1 diabetes made fewer insertions and deleted more nucleotides at VDJ recombination sites, implying thymic rearrangement abnormalities. PCR may preferentially amplify shorter templates, but because patient and control samples were amplified and corrected together, any resulting skew would affect both groups equally.

A single peripheral blood draw of about 120 mL on average was collected from each donor into heparinised tubes. A BD FACSAria II was used to sort naive, central memory, regulatory and stem cell-like memory CD4+ T cells with a panel that included CD45RO, CCR7, CD25, CD127, CD95 and CD27. A purity above 95% was achieved for all sorted populations. Right away, PBMCs were isolated by Lymphoprep density gradient centrifugation and were stained directly, with no culture step. So that batch effects would be minimized, each experiment stained and sorted samples in pairs, pairing one healthy donor with one patient. The High Capacity cDNA Reverse Transcription Kit was used to reverse transcribe all of the isolated RNA, meaning that expressed TCRB transcripts were what got sequenced. Deep immunoSEQ sequencing was performed on naive, central memory and regulatory T cell samples, with an average of around 3.5 million total reads per sample. After sorted cells were lysed in RLT buffer, RNA was extracted with DNase-treated RNeasy Micro or Mini kits, with the choice depending on cell number. To prevent cross-contamination, each cell subset was processed individually, whereas patient and healthy donor samples were processed jointly. TCRB sequences were amplified from cDNA with the immunoSEQ multiplex PCR, producing 87-bp fragments spanning the CDR3 region. Amplicons were sequenced on the Illumina HiSeq platform. As for the original processing: Synthetic template baselines were used to correct PCR bias computationally, reads within Hamming distance 2 were collapsed together, and singletons that could not be merged were discarded. Reads were aligned against IMGT to assign V, D and J genes, CDR3 length and insertions or deletions at six rearrangement sites. Clonotype counts were normalized to sorted cell number within each subset before computing true diversity and Gini coefficients with the tcR R package. The overlap coefficient, calculated on TCRB nucleotide sequences, was used to measure repertoire sharing. Out-of-frame TCRB sequences from naive cells were analyzed as a proxy for the pre-selection repertoire. TCRdb took over this immuneACCESS table, retaining in-frame rearrangements with V and J assigned. Such tables are incomplete; in checked studies, under half of the missing clones stem from an unresolved V gene, and the remainder is unexplained. That table furnishes V, J and clone size, whereas the DNA furnished D and trimming. A total of a few hundred thousand clones appear in this sample, roughly 21% of them only once. Together, the top ten hold around 0.028% of the sample.

This clone was seen only a few times. This clone's antigen is unknown. Base quality data are lacking; no much larger clone is found one base away. The sequenced sample consisted of naive CD4+ T cells from blood. Explained via the paper, the cell subset or site label denotes: true naive CD4+ T cells. The TCR sequence derives from a woman between 40 and 55 years old with type 1 diabetes.

Here is the DNA: TGTGCCAGCAGCCCAGGACAGGGCGCCTATGGCTACACCTTC. This translates into CASSPGQGAYGYTF. The rearrangement combines TRBV7-2 with TRBJ1-2; 8 of the junction bases match TRBD1. The germline V gene specifies SGHTA as CDR1 and FQGNSA as CDR2. Ends trimmed: V by 5 bases, J by 4 bases; bases unmatched to a gene: 6. The cysteine opens and the phenylalanine closes a CDR3 of 14 amino acids. Left in the record is the CDR3 DNA by itself, 42 bases read in frame from the first base.